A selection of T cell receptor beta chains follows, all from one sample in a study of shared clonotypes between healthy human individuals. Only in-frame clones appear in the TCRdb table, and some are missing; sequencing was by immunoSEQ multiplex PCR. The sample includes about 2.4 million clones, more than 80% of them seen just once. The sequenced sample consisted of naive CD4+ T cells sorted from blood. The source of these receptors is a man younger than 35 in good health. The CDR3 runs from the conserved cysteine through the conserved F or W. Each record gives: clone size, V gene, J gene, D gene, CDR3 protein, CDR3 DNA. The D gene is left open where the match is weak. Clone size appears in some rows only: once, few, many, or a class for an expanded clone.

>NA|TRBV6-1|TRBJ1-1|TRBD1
CASSERGTGIKNTEAFF
TGTGCCAGCAGTGAGCGTGGGACAGGGATTAAGAACACTGAAGCTTTCTTT
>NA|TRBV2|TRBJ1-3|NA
CASTARGNTIYF
TGTGCCAGCACAGCGAGAGGAAACACCATATATTTT
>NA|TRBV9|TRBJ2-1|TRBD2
CASSPRAGLSSYNEQFF
TGTGCCAGCAGCCCCCGAGCGGGGCTTTCCTCCTACAATGAGCAGTTCTTC
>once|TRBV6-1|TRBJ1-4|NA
CASTLSSGEKLFF
TGTGCCAGCACCCTATCGAGCGGTGAAAAACTGTTTTTT
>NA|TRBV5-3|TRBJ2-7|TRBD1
CARSARDRGSYEQYF
TGTGCCAGAAGCGCGAGGGACAGGGGGAGCTACGAGCAGTACTTC
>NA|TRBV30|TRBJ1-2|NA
CAWGAGTHYGYTF
TGTGCCTGGGGGGCCGGGACGCACTATGGCTACACCTTC
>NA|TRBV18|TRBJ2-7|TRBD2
CASQQKRGMGEQYF
TGTGCCAGCCAGCAGAAGCGGGGGATGGGTGAGCAGTACTTC
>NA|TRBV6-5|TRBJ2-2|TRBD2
CASSYSSGRAAGELFF
TGTGCCAGCAGTTACTCGAGCGGGAGGGCCGCTGGGGAGCTGTTTTTT
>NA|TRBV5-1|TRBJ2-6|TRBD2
CASSPGGEAGANVLTF
TGCGCCAGCAGCCCTGGGGGGGAGGCTGGGGCCAACGTCCTGACTTTC
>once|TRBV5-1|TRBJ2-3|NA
CASSLGSMATLTDTQYF
TGCGCCAGCAGCTTGGGCTCGATGGCGACCCTCACAGATACGCAGTATTTT
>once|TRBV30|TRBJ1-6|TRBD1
CAWGQASSYNSPLHF
TGTGCCTGGGGACAGGCAAGCTCCTATAATTCACCCCTCCACTTT
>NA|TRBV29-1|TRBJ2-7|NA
CSYLGPGGGSYEQYF
TGCAGCTACCTGGGTCCGGGCGGCGGCTCCTACGAGCAGTACTTC
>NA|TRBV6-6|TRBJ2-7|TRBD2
CAAGLAGPYEQYF
TGTGCCGCGGGGCTAGCGGGGCCATACGAGCAGTACTTC
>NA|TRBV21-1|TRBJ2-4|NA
CASSKDRKNIQYF
TGTGCCAGCAGCAAAGACAGAAAAAACATTCAGTACTTC
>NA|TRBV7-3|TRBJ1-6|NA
CASRLDSYNSPLHF
TGTGCCAGCAGACTAGACAGTTATAATTCACCCCTCCACTTT
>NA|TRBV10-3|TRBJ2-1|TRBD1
CAISEYRDRDYNEQFF
TGTGCCATCAGTGAGTACCGGGACAGGGACTACAATGAGCAGTTCTTC
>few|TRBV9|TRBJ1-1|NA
CASSVAPGQTLNTEAFF
TGTGCCAGCAGCGTAGCTCCAGGACAGACCTTGAACACTGAAGCTTTCTTT
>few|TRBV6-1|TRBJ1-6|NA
CASTLLGGSPLHF
TGTGCCAGCACCTTGTTGGGGGGATCACCCCTCCACTTT
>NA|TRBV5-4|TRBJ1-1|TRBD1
CASSFQGARTEAFF
TGTGCCAGCAGCTTTCAGGGGGCTAGGACTGAAGCTTTCTTT
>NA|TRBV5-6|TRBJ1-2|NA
CASSSPGYYGYTF
TGTGCCAGCAGCTCGCCTGGCTACTATGGCTACACCTTC
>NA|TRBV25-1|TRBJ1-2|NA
CASSEFGREGGYTF
TGTGCCAGCAGCGAGTTCGGCCGAGAAGGTGGCTACACCTTC